Following are 16 T cell receptor beta chains from one sample sequenced in a study of blood T cells in healthy people across ages. Sample-barcoded 5' priming and a J-beta primer mix drove a second PCR of about 6 to 11 cycles. TCRdb used MiXCR to reprocess the 5' RACE reads, holding one entry per CDR3 protein. Of just under 750,000 distinct CDR3 sequences detected, 22% appear once; the ten largest clones hold about 20%. Sequencing used blood. These receptors were collected from a man between 65 and 85 years old in good health.

The chain carries TRBV9 and TRBJ2-5; 8 bases are shared with TRBD1. V was pared by 3 bases and J by 5 bases, with 6 bases of the junction left unmatched. The germline gives CDR1 SGDLS, CDR2 YYNGEE. This CDR3 region has 14 residues. CDR3 bases: TGTGCCAGCAGCGCGGGACAGGCAATGGAGACCCAGTACTTC. As protein: CASSAGQAMETQYF.

There are a few counts of this clonotype. The chain carries TRBV1 and TRBJ1-4; whether TRBD1, the table's D call, matches the DNA was not checked. TRBV1 is flagged as a pseudogene. The CDR3 is made up of 15 amino acids. DNA of the CDR3: TGCACCAGCAGCCAAGTAGGACAGGGTGATGAAAAACTGTTTTTT. It is translated as CTSSQVGQGDEKLFF.

The gene calls are TRBV15 and TRBJ2-7, with a weak D call TRBD2 (6 bases). With 8 bases removed from V and 0 bases from J, the gap between germline ends came to 26 bases. CDR1 is LNHNV and CDR2 is YYDKDF in the germline V gene (reference sequence). The CDR3 totals 18 residues. CDR3 sequence reads: CATSATSAGTFSSYEQYV. The CDR3 nucleotides read TGTGCCACCTCCGCAACTTCAGCCGGGACTTTTAGCTCCTACGAGCAGTACGTC.

The chain uses TRBV18 and TRBJ2-1, with D possibly being TRBD1 or TRBD2 (5 bases each). The closer fit of TRBJ2-7 to the DNA end suggests the J call may be wrong. The germline gives CDR1 KGHSH, CDR2 LQKENI. This CDR3 is built from 13 residues. CDR3 nucleotides: TGTGCCAGCTCACCCTGGGACGGCTACGAGCAGTACGTC. Protein product: CASSPWDGYEQYV.

This clonotype was counted between two and nine times. The gene calls are TRBV12-3 or TRBV12-4 and TRBJ1-2; 7 bases line up with TRBD1. V gave up 7 bases and J gave up 3 bases; unmatched junction bases: 5. The CDR3 covers 13 residues. CDR3 protein: CASTGQVDYGYTF. CDR3 bases: TGTGCCAGCACCGGACAGGTGGACTATGGCTACACCTTC.

This clonotype was seen a handful of times. The chain combines TRBV13 with TRBJ2-1, with a tentative D call TRBD2 (6 bases). Germline lookup yields CDR1 PRHDT and CDR2 FYEKMQ (reference sequence). The CDR3 extends over 18 amino acids. V was shortened by 8 bases and J by 0 bases, with 23 bases between the two germline ends. CDR3 bases: TGTGCCAGCGCACCCGATAACTGGGGACTGAGCTCCTACAATGAGCAGTTCTTC. This translates into CASAPDNWGLSSYNEQFF. The full variable domain, completed using reference TRBV13 and TRBJ2-1, is AAGVIQSPRHLIKEKRETATLKCYPIPRHDTVYWYQQGPGQDPQFLISFYEKMQSDKGSIPDRFSAQQFSDYHSELNMSSLELGDSALYFCASAPDNWGLSSYNEQFFGPGTRLTVL.

This clonotype was detected only a few times. The J gene is TRBJ2-1, the V gene TRBV5-1; TRBD2 matches at 8 bases. This CDR3 is built from 15 residues. With 0 bases clipped from V and 10 bases from J, the junction kept 9 bases outside the gene matches. CDR1 and CDR2 from the germline V gene are SGHRS and YFSETQ. DNA of the CDR3: TGCGCCAGCAGCTTGGCCCAAACTAGCGGAACCGAGCAGTTCTTC. Its protein is CASSLAQTSGTEQFF.

There are many counts of this clonotype. The CDR3 DNA reads TGTGCCAGCAGCCGGGACAGGGGTGACTATGGCTACACCTTC. This encodes CASSRDRGDYGYTF. The chain carries TRBV28 and TRBJ1-2, with 10 bases lining up with TRBD1. With 6 bases clipped from V and 3 bases from J, the junction kept 4 bases outside the gene matches. Germline V lookup: CDR1 MDHEN, CDR2 SYDVKM. The CDR3 is 14 amino acids.

The rearrangement uses TRBV19 and TRBJ1-2, with D uncertain. Trimming removed 6 bases at V and 4 bases at J, with 15 bases between. The CDR3 consists of 14 residues. Germline loops: CDR1 LNHDA, CDR2 SQIVND (reference sequence). The chain's CDR3 is CASSDGPDTYGYTF. CDR3 coding DNA: TGTGCCAGTAGCGATGGCCCAGATACCTATGGCTACACCTTC.

This clonotype was detected many times. The rearrangement joins TRBV9 to TRBJ2-2, with D possibly matching TRBD1 (6 bases). CDR1 SGDLS and CDR2 YYNGEE come from the germline V gene. Trimming took off 0 bases at V and 1 base at J, with 10 bases between the two ends. This CDR3 is built from 16 residues. CDR3: CASSVGSRGNTGELFF. DNA for the CDR3: TGTGCCAGCAGCGTAGGATCCAGGGGGAACACCGGGGAGCTGTTTTTT. The full variable domain, completed using reference TRBV9 and TRBJ2-2, is DSGVTQTPKHLITATGQRVTLRCSPRSGDLSVYWYQQSLDQGLQFLIQYYNGEERAKGNILERFSAQQFPDLHSELNLSSLELGDSALYFCASSVGSRGNTGELFFGEGSRLTVL.

V usage is TRBV6-5 and J usage is TRBJ2-2, with TRBD1 matching over 8 bases. CDR1 MNHEY and CDR2 SVGAGI come from the germline V gene. V was clipped by 0 bases and J by 4 bases; unmatched bases: 10. This CDR3 is 18 amino acids long. The chain's CDR3 is CASSYSGQGVVGTGELFF. The CDR3 DNA reads as TGTGCCAGCAGTTACTCAGGACAGGGAGTGGTGGGCACCGGGGAGCTGTTTTTT.

V and J are TRBV19 and TRBJ2-4; TRBD1 aligns across 10 bases. This CDR3 is 18 amino acids long. V gave up 5 bases and J gave up 0 bases; unmatched junction bases: 10. CDR1 is LNHDA and CDR2 is SQIVND in the germline V gene (reference sequence). Here the CDR3 reads CASSLPGQGTIAKNIQYF. The CDR3 DNA reads as TGTGCCAGTAGTCTCCCGGGACAGGGGACAATAGCCAAAAACATTCAGTACTTC.

CDR3 sequence: CASNPEIGRNTGELFF. Here the CDR3 DNA reads TGTGCCAGCAACCCAGAGATAGGGCGAAACACCGGGGAGCTGTTTTTT. V is TRBV28 and J is TRBJ2-2; D unclear. CDR1 and CDR2 (germline): MDHEN, SYDVKM. The CDR3 spans 16 residues. V gave up 7 bases and J gave up 2 bases, with 17 bases separating them.

This clonotype came up many times. The V gene is TRBV20-1, the J gene TRBJ2-3, with D unclear. V shed 1 base and J shed 3 bases, with 11 bases lying between them. CDR3 length: 14 amino acids. CDR1 DFQATT and CDR2 SNEGSKA come from the germline V gene (reference sequence). For the CDR3, the DNA is TGCAGTGCTAGAGTAGGGATGGGAACAGATACGCAGTATTTT. This translates into CSARVGMGTDTQYF.

The gene calls are TRBV3-1 and TRBJ2-5; D not resolved. V was cut by 6 bases and J by 2 bases, with 13 bases left in between. The CDR3 has 14 residues. The V gene's germline CDR1 is LGHDT and CDR2 YNNKEL (reference sequence). CDR3 in DNA: TGTGCCAGCAGAACCATCAGCACTCAAGAGACCCAGTACTTC. Encoded protein: CASRTISTQETQYF.

This chain joins TRBV2 and TRBJ1-2, with D hard to call. V was pared by 6 bases and J by 8 bases, with 7 bases between. The CDR3 has 10 amino acids. Germline V gives CDR1 SNHLY, CDR2 FYNNEI. The CDR3 DNA reads TGTGCCAGCAGAGCGTGGGGCTACACCTTC. It translates to CASRAWGYTF.